The rows below give T cell receptor beta chains drawn from one sample of a study of shared clonotypes between healthy human individuals. TCRdb keeps only in-frame clones here, not all; method: immunoSEQ multiplex PCR. The sample lists roughly 650,000 clones; about 97% were seen once. Source material: naive CD4+ T cells sorted from blood. All receptors derive from a young woman in good health. Both conserved end residues are part of each CDR3. The D gene is left open where the match is weak. Part of the rows lack a size; the others show once, few, many or a class for expanded clones.

abundance	d_gene	v_gene	j_gene	CDR3aa	CDR3nt
.	TRBD1	TRBV6-4	TRBJ2-7	CASSPDRVSYEQYF	TGTGCCAGCAGTCCGGACAGGGTGAGCTACGAGCAGTACTTC
.	.	TRBV6-1	TRBJ1-4	CASLTGPNEKLFF	TGTGCCAGCCTCACAGGGCCTAATGAAAAACTGTTTTTT
.	.	TRBV7-8	TRBJ2-2	CASSLYRVGTGELFF	TGTGCCAGCAGCTTATACAGGGTCGGAACCGGGGAGCTGTTTTTT
.	TRBD2	TRBV7-7	TRBJ2-1	CASSPSSGSHNEQFF	TGTGCCAGCAGCCCCTCTAGCGGGAGTCACAATGAGCAGTTCTTC
.	.	TRBV5-1	TRBJ2-7	CASSLAAGDYEQYF	TGCGCCAGCAGCTTGGCCGCAGGGGACTACGAGCAGTACTTC
.	.	TRBV15	TRBJ2-3	CATSRDRAGTGTQYF	TGTGCCACCAGCAGAGATAGGGCAGGGACCGGTACGCAGTATTTT
.	TRBD2	TRBV2	TRBJ2-1	CASTKAGSNEQFF	TGTGCCAGCACTAAAGCGGGGTCCAATGAGCAGTTCTTC
.	TRBD2	TRBV18	TRBJ2-2	CASSPELAGMFTGELFF	TGTGCCAGCTCACCTGAACTAGCGGGAATGTTTACCGGGGAGCTGTTTTTT
.	TRBD1	TRBV5-1	TRBJ1-3	CASSFSRTGASGNTIYF	TGCGCCAGCAGCTTTTCCAGGACAGGGGCCTCTGGAAACACCATATATTTT
.	TRBD2	TRBV28	TRBJ2-7	CASTPPAGEPPISYEQYF	TGTGCCAGCACCCCGCCAGCGGGAGAGCCTCCCATCTCCTACGAGCAGTACTTC
.	.	TRBV28	TRBJ1-5	CASSFPLSNQPQHF	TGTGCCAGCAGTTTCCCACTTAGCAATCAGCCCCAGCATTTT
.	.	TRBV5-4	TRBJ1-1	CASTDKTGRTTEAFF	TGTGCCAGCACCGATAAAACGGGACGCACCACTGAAGCTTTCTTT
once	TRBD1	TRBV5-1	TRBJ2-3	CASSSPGQTTDTQYF	TGCGCCAGCAGCTCTCCGGGACAGACCACAGATACGCAGTATTTT
.	.	TRBV28	TRBJ2-2	CASTPQGDYRTGELFF	TGTGCCAGCACCCCACAGGGGGACTATAGGACCGGGGAGCTGTTTTTT
.	.	TRBV28	TRBJ2-6	CASSLAADSGANVLTF	TGTGCCAGCAGTTTGGCGGCCGACTCTGGGGCCAACGTCCTGACTTTC
.	.	TRBV7-2	TRBJ2-1	CASSLGLGNYNEQFF	TGTGCCAGCAGCTTAGGATTAGGGAACTACAATGAGCAGTTCTTC
.	.	TRBV7-2	TRBJ1-1	CASSLVSGSDTEAFF	TGTGCCAGCAGCTTAGTGTCCGGGTCCGACACTGAAGCTTTCTTT
.	TRBD2	TRBV6-4	TRBJ2-3	CASSTFPSGNTDTQYF	TGTGCCAGCAGTACCTTCCCTAGCGGAAACACAGATACGCAGTATTTT
.	TRBD1	TRBV18	TRBJ2-6	CASSPGQGFGGANVLTF	TGTGCCAGCTCACCGGGACAGGGGTTTGGTGGGGCCAACGTCCTGACTTTC
.	TRBD1	TRBV28	TRBJ1-5	CASSLWGQGDQPQHF	TGTGCCAGCAGTTTATGGGGACAGGGGGATCAGCCCCAGCATTTT
.	TRBD2	TRBV5-1	TRBJ2-7	CASSGTSGTYEQYF	TGCGCCAGCAGCGGGACTAGCGGGACCTACGAGCAGTACTTC
once	.	TRBV15	TRBJ1-3	CATSRDSDPGNTIYF	TGTGCCACCAGCAGAGATAGTGACCCCGGAAACACCATATATTTT
.	.	TRBV5-1	TRBJ1-2	CASSFDRSSGYTF	TGCGCCAGCAGCTTCGACAGGTCGTCTGGCTACACCTTC
once	.	TRBV6-1	TRBJ1-5	CASSDQRDPRGNQPQHF	TGTGCCAGCAGTGATCAGCGGGACCCTAGGGGCAATCAGCCCCAGCATTTT
.	TRBD2	TRBV18	TRBJ2-1	CASSRGLAGATSYNEQFF	TGTGCCAGCTCACGTGGACTAGCGGGAGCCACCTCCTACAATGAGCAGTTCTTC
.	TRBD2	TRBV28	TRBJ2-2	CASSFRGAGELFF	TGTGCCAGCAGTTTTCGGGGGGCCGGGGAGCTGTTTTTT